This T cell receptor beta chain is drawn from a study of response to subunit inactivated influenza vaccine. Findings of the study overall: Every seasonal influenza vaccination brings in few new T cells, the authors suggested.

In this sample, this clonotype turned up a few times. The antigen remains unidentified. This CDR3 contains 16 residues. V lost 5 bases and J 2 bases, leaving 17 bases between the germline ends. Germline V lookup: CDR1 SEHNR, CDR2 FQNEAQ (reference sequence). TCRdb reprocessed the RT-PCR reads with MiXCR, giving one entry per CDR3 protein. The table lists 300,000 to 350,000 distinct CDR3 sequences, approximately 21% of them singletons. This sample comprised PBMCs from blood, obtained less than 22 months after vaccination. The rearrangement joins TRBV7-9 to TRBJ2-3, with D unclear. The sequence was obtained from a man between 50 and 69 years old who received an inactivated influenza vaccine. CDR3 sequence reads: CASSPRRGPNTDTQYF. Here the CDR3 DNA reads TGTGCCAGCAGCCCTAGAAGAGGTCCTAACACAGATACGCAGTATTTT.